The 26 T cell receptor beta chains reported below all come from one sample, sequenced in a study of cytomegalovirus exposure and HLA in healthy donors. The study ran its PCR with 60 Vbeta and 13 Jbeta primers. The protocol was immunoSEQ multiplex PCR, while the TCRdb copy is restricted to in-frame clones and leaves out a portion. This repertoire shows about 160,000 clones, roughly 80% found once; its top ten account for around 4.3%. Input material: PBMCs. These receptors were obtained from a man aged 25-45 years in good health and CMV-seronegative.

The rearrangement links TRBV29-1 to TRBJ1-1; TRBD1 aligns across 7 bases. This CDR3 region has 14 residues. Trimming took 7 bases from V and 0 from J; bases not matched to a gene: 8. Germline lookup yields CDR1 SQVTM and CDR2 ANQGSEA. The CDR3 here is CSATNDRVNTEAFF. CDR3 bases: TGCAGCGCCACAAACGACAGGGTGAACACTGAAGCTTTCTTT. Full variable domain (outside the CDR3, taken from reference TRBV29-1 and TRBJ1-1): SAVISQKPSRDICQRGTSLTIQCQVDSQVTMMFWYRQQPGQSLTLIATANQGSEATYESGFVIDKFPISRPNLTFSTLTVSNMSPEDSSIYLCSATNDRVNTEAFFGQGTRLTVV.

This clone has only a few counts. V gene TRBV9 combines with J gene TRBJ2-7; 8 nucleotides match TRBD2. The CDR3 is 13 amino acids. Looked up from germline, CDR1 is SGDLS and CDR2 is YYNGEE. With 4 bases clipped from V and 4 bases from J, the junction kept 4 bases outside the gene matches. Here the CDR3 reads CASSTGGQYEQYF. The CDR3 DNA reads TGTGCCAGCAGCACGGGAGGGCAGTACGAGCAGTACTTC.

CDR3 in amino acids: CASSPPGARETQYF. The DNA of the CDR3 is TGTGCCAGCAGCCCCCCTGGGGCAAGGGAGACCCAGTACTTC. V usage is TRBV5-5 and J usage is TRBJ2-5, with D possibly TRBD1 on 5 matching bases. Looked up from germline, CDR1 is SGHKS and CDR2 is YYEKEE (reference sequence). V was shortened by 4 bases and J by 5 bases, with 15 bases between the two germline ends. There are 14 residues in the CDR3.

In nucleotides, the CDR3 is TGTGCCAGCAGCGTGGGACAGCCCTACAATGAGCAGTTCTTC. It translates to CASSVGQPYNEQFF. This chain joins TRBV9 and TRBJ2-1, with 7 bases that match TRBD1. Germline CDR1 is SGDLS and CDR2 is YYNGEE. The CDR3 is 14 residues long. V lost 2 bases and J lost 2; bases outside the gene matches: 1.

V and J are TRBV29-1 and TRBJ2-2; 7 bases map to TRBD1. CDR3 length equals 13 residues. Germline V gene lookup returns CDR1 SQVTM and CDR2 ANQGSEA. The V segment lost 5 bases and the J segment 4 bases; nucleotides outside the gene matches: 4. CDR3 DNA sequence: TGCAGCGTTATGACAGGGACCACCGGGGAGCTGTTTTTT. As protein: CSVMTGTTGELFF.

The chain has TRBV28 and TRBJ1-2, with D maybe TRBD1 (5 bases). Germline V gives CDR1 MDHEN, CDR2 SYDVKM. The CDR3 has 13 residues. The ends were cut back, 5 bases at V and 3 bases at J, with 10 bases in the middle. CDR3 nucleotide sequence: TGTGCCAGCAGTCCACAAGGGGACTATGGCTACACCTTC. Residues: CASSPQGDYGYTF.

The gene calls are TRBV4-3 and TRBJ1-2; D perhaps matches TRBD1 (6 bases). Germline CDR1 and CDR2: LGHNA and YSLEER. The ends were cut back, 7 bases at V and 4 bases at J, with 22 bases in the middle. The CDR3 totals 16 residues. CDR3 region: CASTLRARGHLYGYTF. The CDR3 DNA follows: TGCGCCAGCACCCTCAGGGCAAGGGGACATCTCTATGGCTACACCTTC.

The chain carries TRBV7-9 and TRBJ1-5; D ambiguous. The CDR3 extends over 13 amino acids. V shed 5 bases and J shed 5 bases, with 10 bases lying between them. Germline V gene data show CDR1 as SEHNR and CDR2 as FQNEAQ (reference sequence). CDR3 DNA: TGTGCCAGCAGCGGCCGGGAATATCAGCCCCAGCATTTT. This encodes CASSGREYQPQHF.

The chain couples TRBV7-8 to TRBJ1-2; no clear D gene. Looked up from germline, CDR1 is SGHVS and CDR2 is FQNEAQ. Trimming took 1 base from V and 3 from J, leaving 9 bases between them. The CDR3 is 14 amino acids. This CDR3 reads CASSLGGRDYGYTF. The CDR3 DNA follows: TGTGCCAGCAGCTTAGGCGGGAGGGACTATGGCTACACCTTC.

This chain joins TRBV7-9 and TRBJ2-2; 9 bases align to TRBD1. V shed 5 bases and J 3 bases; nucleotides not matched to a gene: 13. Germline V gene data show CDR1 as SEHNR and CDR2 as FQNEAQ (reference sequence). The CDR3 covers 18 residues. CDR3 in amino acids: CASSPRGTGSLDTGELFF. As DNA, the CDR3 is TGTGCCAGCAGCCCGAGGGGGACAGGGAGTTTGGACACCGGGGAGCTGTTTTTT.

The J gene is TRBJ1-2, the V gene TRBV18; D gene ambiguous. Trimming stripped 0 bases from V and 2 bases from J, with 16 bases between. This CDR3 region has 17 residues. CDR1 is KGHSH and CDR2 is LQKENI in the germline V gene. The CDR3 DNA reads TGTGCCAGCTCACCACCGGTCATTACAGTCCTAAACTATGGCTACACCTTC. It is translated as CASSPPVITVLNYGYTF.

The CDR3 protein is CATSRVTTGAEAFF. The CDR3 coding sequence is TGTGCCACCAGCAGAGTTACAACAGGGGCTGAAGCTTTCTTT. The V call is TRBV15, the J call TRBJ1-1; 7 nucleotides align to TRBD1. The CDR3 length is 14 residues. Per germline, CDR1 LNHNV and CDR2 YYDKDF (reference sequence). Trimming removed 1 base from V and 6 bases from J; junction bases left unmatched: 5.

This clone was counted a few times. J is TRBJ1-5 and V is TRBV6-1, with D maybe TRBD1 (6 bases). CDR3 length: 15 residues. The germline V and J ends were trimmed by 8 bases and 2 bases, with 16 bases remaining between them. Germline CDR1 reads MNHNS; CDR2 reads SASEGT. The CDR3 nucleotides read TGTGCCAGCGAGAGGGGGAAAAGAGGCAATCAGCCCCAGCATTTT. Translated: CASERGKRGNQPQHF.

This clone was counted a single time. The CDR3 nucleotides are TGTGCCAGCAGCCCCTGGGACTGGAATCCAACTAATGAAAAACTGTTTTTT. Translating it yields CASSPWDWNPTNEKLFF. This chain uses TRBV11-2 with TRBJ1-4; possibly TRBD1 for D (5 bases). Trimming removed 5 bases from V and 0 bases from J, with 16 bases in between. There are 17 residues in the CDR3. From germline, CDR1 is SGHAT and CDR2 FQNNGV.

Written as DNA, the CDR3 is TGTGCCAGCAGTTCACAGGAGCGGGGGACCTACGAGCAGTACTTC. Translating it yields CASSSQERGTYEQYF. This chain joins TRBV27 and TRBJ2-7; TRBD2 matches 8 bases. The CDR3 length is 15 residues. Trimming removed 4 bases from V and 2 bases from J; junction bases left unmatched: 7. The germline gives CDR1 MNHEY, CDR2 SMNVEV (reference sequence).

In DNA form, the CDR3 reads TGTGCCAGCAGGCGTGGGACAGGGAACACCGGGGAGCTGTTTTTT. This gives the protein CASRRGTGNTGELFF. The chain joins TRBV6-1 to TRBJ2-2, with 8 bases fitting TRBD1. The CDR3 loop spans 15 amino acids. After removal of 6 bases from V and 1 base from J, the junction contained 4 bases not matched to a gene. The germline V gene encodes CDR1 MNHNS and CDR2 SASEGT.

V and J are TRBV29-1 and TRBJ1-2, with D tentatively TRBD1 (6 bases). Germline V gives CDR1 SQVTM, CDR2 ANQGSEA. The CDR3 loop spans 14 amino acids. The ends were cut back, 6 bases at V and 4 bases at J, with 18 bases in the middle. The CDR3 region is CSVQARTDSYGYTF. As DNA, the CDR3 is TGCAGCGTGCAAGCTCGGACAGATAGCTATGGCTACACCTTC.

The CDR3 DNA follows: TGTGCCACCAGCAGCAAGTCCGGACAGGGCCAGTACTTC. Its translation is CATSSKSGQGQYF. The chain has TRBV15 and TRBJ2-4, with 8 bases lining up with TRBD1. This CDR3 has 13 amino acids. Germline lookup yields CDR1 LNHNV and CDR2 YYDKDF (reference sequence). The ends lost 3 bases at V and 13 bases at J; junction bases unmatched: 8.

The genes are TRBV7-9 and TRBJ2-5; possibly TRBD1 for D (5 bases). Trimming left V 5 bases short and J 5 bases short, with 15 bases between. From germline, CDR1 is SEHNR and CDR2 FQNEAQ (reference sequence). CDR3 length: 14 amino acids. The CDR3 spells CASSLLTGRETQYF. Here the CDR3 DNA reads TGTGCCAGCAGCCTCCTTACAGGAAGGGAGACCCAGTACTTC. The full variable domain, in which reference TRBV7-9 and TRBJ2-5 provide the parts outside the CDR3, is DTGVSQNPRHKITKRGQNVTFRCDPISEHNRLYWYRQTLGQGPEFLTYFQNEAQLEKSRLLSDRFSAERPKGSFSTLEIQRTEQGDSAMYLCASSLLTGRETQYFGPGTRLLVL.

CDR3 DNA sequence: TGCGCCAGCAGCTCGGACGGGAGGAACACTGAAGCTTTCTTT. It is translated as CASSSDGRNTEAFF. The J gene is TRBJ1-1, the V gene TRBV5-1, with D uncertain. The length of the CDR3 is 14 residues. V shed 3 bases and J shed 1 base, with 10 bases lying between them. The germline CDR1 and CDR2 sequences are SGHRS and YFSETQ.

V and J are TRBV2 and TRBJ2-2; 8 bases align to TRBD1. Germline-derived CDR1 and CDR2 are SNHLY and FYNNEI. The CDR3 contains 17 residues. V was pared by 8 bases and J by 4 bases, with 15 bases of the junction left unmatched. The CDR3 loop reads CASLESQGASGTGELFF. The DNA of the CDR3 is TGTGCCAGCTTAGAATCCCAGGGGGCGAGCGGCACCGGGGAGCTGTTTTTT. Full variable domain (outside the CDR3, taken from reference TRBV2 and TRBJ2-2): EPEVTQTPSHQVTQMGQEVILRCVPISNHLYFYWYRQILGQKVEFLVSFYNNEISEKSEIFDDQFSVERPDGSNFTLKIRSTKLEDSAMYFCASLESQGASGTGELFFGEGSRLTVL.

This clone was seen once. J is TRBJ1-4 and V is TRBV5-6, with TRBD1 as a possible D gene (6 bases). CDR1 and CDR2 from the germline V gene are SGHDT and YYEEEE. The length of the CDR3 is 15 residues. Trimming took 0 bases from V and 2 from J, leaving 8 bases between them. CDR3: CASSLGTATNEKLFF. DNA for the CDR3: TGTGCCAGCAGCTTGGGGACAGCCACTAATGAAAAACTGTTTTTT.

CDR3 DNA sequence: TGTGCCAGCAGCCTTCACAGGGGAAACACCATATATTTT. Protein sequence: CASSLHRGNTIYF. This rearrangement joins TRBV7-2 to TRBJ1-3; D is possibly TRBD1 (5 bases). This CDR3 has 13 residues. Germline assignment: CDR1 SGHTA and CDR2 FQGNSA. Trimming shortened V by 5 bases and J by 4 bases, and 9 bases separated the two germline ends. The full variable domain, completed using reference TRBV7-2 and TRBJ1-3, is GAGVSQSPSNKVTEKGKDVELRCDPISGHTALYWYRQSLGQGLEFLIYFQGNSAPDKSGLPSDRFSAERTGGSVSTLTIQRTQQEDSAVYLCASSLHRGNTIYFGEGSWLTVV.

This rearrangement joins TRBV27 to TRBJ1-2; D is perhaps TRBD1 (6 bases). The CDR3 runs 14 residues. Germline loops: CDR1 MNHEY, CDR2 SMNVEV (reference sequence). Trimming removed 5 bases at V and 6 bases at J, with 16 bases between. CDR3 coding DNA: TGTGCCAGCAGTGCGTCCTGGGGGCTAGATGGCTACACCTTC. It yields the protein CASSASWGLDGYTF.

In its sample, this clone was seen once. The rearrangement uses TRBV28 and TRBJ2-5; no firm D call. The CDR3 consists of 11 residues. Germline V gene sequence: CDR1 MDHEN, CDR2 SYDVKM. Trimming took off 5 bases at V and 4 bases at J, with 5 bases between the two ends. The DNA for the CDR3 is TGTGCCAGCAGTCGGAGAGAGACCCAGTACTTC. Protein sequence: CASSRRETQYF.

This rearrangement joins TRBV6-5 to TRBJ1-1; tentative D call: TRBD1 (6 bases). The germline V and J ends were trimmed by 0 bases and 5 bases, with 13 bases remaining between them. CDR1 and CDR2 from the germline V gene are MNHEY and SVGAGI. The CDR3 covers 15 residues. The CDR3 here is CASSYSPDTGTEAFF. As DNA, the CDR3 is TGTGCCAGCAGTTACTCACCGGACACAGGGACTGAAGCTTTCTTT.